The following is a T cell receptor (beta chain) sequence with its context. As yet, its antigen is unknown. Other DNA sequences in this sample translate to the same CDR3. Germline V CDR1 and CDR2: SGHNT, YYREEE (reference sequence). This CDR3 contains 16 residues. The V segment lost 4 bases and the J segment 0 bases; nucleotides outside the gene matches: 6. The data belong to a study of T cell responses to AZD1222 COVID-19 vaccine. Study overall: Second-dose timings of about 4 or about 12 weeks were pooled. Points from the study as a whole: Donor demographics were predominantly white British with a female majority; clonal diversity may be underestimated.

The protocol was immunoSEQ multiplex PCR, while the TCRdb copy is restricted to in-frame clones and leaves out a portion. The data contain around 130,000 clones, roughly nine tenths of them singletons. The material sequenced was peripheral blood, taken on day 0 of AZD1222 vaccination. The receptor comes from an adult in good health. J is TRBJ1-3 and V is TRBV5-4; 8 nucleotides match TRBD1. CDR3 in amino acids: CASSPGQGRSGNTIYF. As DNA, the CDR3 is TGTGCCAGCAGCCCCGGACAGGGCCGCTCTGGAAACACCATATATTTT.